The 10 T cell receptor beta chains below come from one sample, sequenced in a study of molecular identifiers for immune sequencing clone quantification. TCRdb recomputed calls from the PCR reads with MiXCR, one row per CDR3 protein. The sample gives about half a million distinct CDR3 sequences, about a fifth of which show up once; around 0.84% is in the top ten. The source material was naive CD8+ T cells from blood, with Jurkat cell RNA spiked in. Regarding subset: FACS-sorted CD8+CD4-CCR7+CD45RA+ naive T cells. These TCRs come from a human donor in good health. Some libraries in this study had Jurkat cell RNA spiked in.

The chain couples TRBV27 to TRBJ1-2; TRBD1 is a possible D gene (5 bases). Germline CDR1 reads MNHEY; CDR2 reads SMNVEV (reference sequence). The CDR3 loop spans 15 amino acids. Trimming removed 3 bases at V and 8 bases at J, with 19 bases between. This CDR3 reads CASSFTPEGEGGYTF. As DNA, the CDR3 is TGTGCCAGCAGTTTTACCCCTGAAGGGGAAGGCGGCTACACCTTC.

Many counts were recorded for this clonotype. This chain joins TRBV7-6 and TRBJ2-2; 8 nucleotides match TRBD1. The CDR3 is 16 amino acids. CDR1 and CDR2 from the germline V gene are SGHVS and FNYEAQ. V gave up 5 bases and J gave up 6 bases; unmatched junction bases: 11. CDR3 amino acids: CASSPGQGVSPGELFF. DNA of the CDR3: TGTGCCAGCAGCCCCGGACAGGGCGTTTCGCCCGGGGAGCTGTTTTTT.

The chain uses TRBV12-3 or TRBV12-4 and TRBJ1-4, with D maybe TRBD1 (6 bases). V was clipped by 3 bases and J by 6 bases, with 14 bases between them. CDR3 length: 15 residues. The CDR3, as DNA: TGTGCCAGCAGTTTCGCAGGGGAAGAAGATGAAAAACTGTTTTTT. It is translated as CASSFAGEEDEKLFF.

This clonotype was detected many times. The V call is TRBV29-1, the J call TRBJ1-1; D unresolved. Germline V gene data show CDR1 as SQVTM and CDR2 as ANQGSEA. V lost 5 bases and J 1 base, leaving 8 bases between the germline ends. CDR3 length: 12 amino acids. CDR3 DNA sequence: TGCAGCGTTCGGAGGGAGAACACTGAAGCTTTCTTT. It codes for CSVRRENTEAFF.

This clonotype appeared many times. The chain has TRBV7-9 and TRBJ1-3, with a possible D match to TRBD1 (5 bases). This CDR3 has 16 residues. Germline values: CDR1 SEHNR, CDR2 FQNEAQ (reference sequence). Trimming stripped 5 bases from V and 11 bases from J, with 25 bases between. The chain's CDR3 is CASSTPDGARALAIYF. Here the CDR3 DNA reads TGTGCCAGCAGCACACCGGACGGGGCGAGGGCACTCGCCATATATTTT.

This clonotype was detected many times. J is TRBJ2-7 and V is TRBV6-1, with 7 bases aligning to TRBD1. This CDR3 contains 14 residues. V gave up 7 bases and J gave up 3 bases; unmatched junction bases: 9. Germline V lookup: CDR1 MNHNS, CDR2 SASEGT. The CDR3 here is CASISSGGFYEQYF. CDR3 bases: TGTGCCAGCATCAGTTCAGGGGGTTTCTACGAGCAGTACTTC.

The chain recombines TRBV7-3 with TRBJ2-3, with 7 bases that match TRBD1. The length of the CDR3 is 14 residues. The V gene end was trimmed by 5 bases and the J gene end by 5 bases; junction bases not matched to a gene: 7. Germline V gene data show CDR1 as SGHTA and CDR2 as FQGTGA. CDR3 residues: CASSNTDREDTQYF. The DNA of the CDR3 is TGTGCCAGCAGCAACACTGACAGGGAAGATACGCAGTATTTT. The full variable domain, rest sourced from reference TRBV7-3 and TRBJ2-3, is GAGVSQTPSNKVTEKGKYVELRCDPISGHTALYWYRQSLGQGPEFLIYFQGTGAADDSGLPNDRFFAVRPEGSVSTLKIQRTERGDSAVYLCASSNTDREDTQYFGPGTRLTVL.

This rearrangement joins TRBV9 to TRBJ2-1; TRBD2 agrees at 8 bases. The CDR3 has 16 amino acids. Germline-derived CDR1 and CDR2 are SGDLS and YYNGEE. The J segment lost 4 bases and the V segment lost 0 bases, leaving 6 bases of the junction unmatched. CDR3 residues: CASSVADSGEYNEQFF. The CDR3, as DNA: TGTGCCAGCAGCGTAGCAGATAGCGGGGAATACAATGAGCAGTTCTTC.

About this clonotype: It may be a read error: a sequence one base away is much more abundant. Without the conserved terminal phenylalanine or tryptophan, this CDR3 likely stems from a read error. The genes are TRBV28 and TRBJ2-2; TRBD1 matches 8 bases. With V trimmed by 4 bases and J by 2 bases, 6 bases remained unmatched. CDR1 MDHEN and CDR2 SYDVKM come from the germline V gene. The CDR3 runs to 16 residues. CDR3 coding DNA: TGTGCCAGCAGTTACGGGACAGGACTTAACACCGGGGAGCTGTTTCTT. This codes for CASSYGTGLNTGELFL.

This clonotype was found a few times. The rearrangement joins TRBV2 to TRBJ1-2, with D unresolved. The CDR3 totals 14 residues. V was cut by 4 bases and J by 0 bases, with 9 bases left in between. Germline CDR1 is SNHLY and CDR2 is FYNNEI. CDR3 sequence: CASSVPDANYGYTF. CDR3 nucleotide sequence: TGTGCCAGCAGTGTCCCGGACGCTAACTATGGCTACACCTTC. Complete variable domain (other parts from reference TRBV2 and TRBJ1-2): EPEVTQTPSHQVTQMGQEVILRCVPISNHLYFYWYRQILGQKVEFLVSFYNNEISEKSEIFDDQFSVERPDGSNFTLKIRSTKLEDSAMYFCASSVPDANYGYTFGSGTRLTVV.